The present entry profiles one T cell receptor beta chain with its context. Losses at the gene ends were 0 bases for V and 1 base for J; bases not matched to a gene: 5. Germline CDR1 reads MRHNA; CDR2 reads SNTAGT. This CDR3 has 16 amino acids. The source of the sample is a study of blood T cell repertoires in COVID-19. The repertoire was sequenced with immunoSEQ multiplex PCR; TCRdb's copy has only in-frame clones and lacks some. Of roughly 57,000 clones in the sample, about 89% are singletons; the top ten hold approximately 6.9%. The gene calls are TRBV6-4 and TRBJ1-2; 7 nucleotides agree with TRBD1. The sample consisted of peripheral blood. This TCR came from a man aged 55 to 70 with active or convalescent COVID-19. This CDR3 is CASSDSRQGDNYGYTF. The CDR3 DNA is TGTGCCAGCAGTGACTCGAGGCAGGGGGATAACTATGGCTACACCTTC.